What follows are 3 T cell receptor beta chains derived from one specimen sequenced in a study of OX40 agonist ivuxolimab in advanced cancers. Assay: immunoSEQ multiplex PCR; the TCRdb copy retains only in-frame clones and omits some. The table records 71,000 or so clones, approximately 89% of them present only once. This material consisted of CD4+ or CD8+ T cells sorted from blood, taken in a trial of the OX40 agonist ivuxolimab. These receptor sequences come from an adult with an advanced solid tumor such as melanoma, head and neck, liver or kidney cancer.

As regards this clone: This CDR3 is also generated by other DNA sequences in the sample. The rearrangement joins TRBV18 to TRBJ2-5, with no clear D. CDR1 is KGHSH, CDR2 LQKENI, per germline. This CDR3 spans 11 amino acids. V was shortened by 3 bases and J by 5 bases, with 4 bases between the two germline ends. CDR3 residues: CASSPGETQYF. In DNA form, the CDR3 reads TGTGCCAGCTCACCGGGTGAGACCCAGTACTTC.

The gene calls are TRBV10-3 and TRBJ2-7; 8 bases are a match to TRBD2. Germline V gene lookup returns CDR1 ENHRY and CDR2 SYGVKD. After removal of 4 bases from V and 4 bases from J, the junction contained 6 bases not matched to a gene. The CDR3 sequence is 14 residues long. CDR3 protein: CAISALAEYYEQYF. The DNA for the CDR3 is TGTGCCATCAGTGCACTAGCGGAATATTACGAGCAGTACTTC.

This chain uses TRBV28 with TRBJ1-6, with TRBD1 matching 7 bases. V lost 1 base, J lost 8 bases, and 8 bases stayed unmatched. Germline CDR1 and CDR2: MDHEN and SYDVKM. There are 16 residues in the CDR3. The CDR3 bases are TGTGCCAGCAGTTTATTTAGGGGGCGGCACGATTCACCCCTCCACTTT. Its protein is CASSLFRGRHDSPLHF.